This T cell receptor beta chain comes out of a study of blood T cell repertoires in COVID-19. Study-level background: Both acute and convalescent COVID-19 samples were obtained from the United States, Italy and Spain. The cDNA or gDNA used as material had been derived from T cells, B-cell-depleted T cells, or PBMCs.

This CDR3 has 15 residues. Trimming shortened V by 3 bases and J by 0 bases, and 9 bases separated the two germline ends. The germline V gene encodes CDR1 SGHVS and CDR2 FQNEAQ. Original processing methods: Estimates of nucleated cell counts were drawn from the amplification of reference gene primers. Libraries were prepared by immunoSEQ multiplex PCR; TCRdb keeps only in-frame clonotypes and omits some of them. The DNA was the basis for D and trimming; V, J and clone size are from that table. The table lists roughly 200,000 clones, 75% to 80% of them singletons, with about 9% in the top ten. The sample comprised peripheral blood. The receptor comes from a woman in her fifties or sixties with active or convalescent COVID-19. This chain links TRBV7-8 with TRBJ1-5, with D perhaps TRBD1 (5 bases). The CDR3 loop is CASSLDGHSNQPQHF. The CDR3 DNA is TGTGCCAGCAGCTTGGACGGACATAGCAATCAGCCCCAGCATTTT.